One and the same sample provided the 4 T cell receptor beta chains below, sequenced in a study of neoadjuvant anti-PD-1 for oral cavity cancer. Using immunoSEQ multiplex PCR, the repertoire was profiled, and TCRdb retains in-frame clones only, with some absent. The sample yields roughly 14,000 clones, 66% seen once. Sequenced material: PBMCs, taken before nivolumab (anti-PD-1) treatment. These receptors originate from a person aged 35-80 years with oral cavity squamous cell carcinoma.

CDR3 loop: CASSSLRGSETQYF. The CDR3 region has the DNA TGTGCCAGCAGCTCCCTACGGGGGTCCGAGACCCAGTACTTC. The chain recombines TRBV7-9 with TRBJ2-5; TRBD2 is a possible D gene (6 bases). This CDR3 is built from 14 residues. Germline values: CDR1 SEHNR, CDR2 FQNEAQ (reference sequence). V was clipped by 4 bases and J by 5 bases, with 14 bases between them. The variable domain in full, completed from reference TRBV7-9 and TRBJ2-5, reads DTGVSQNPRHKITKRGQNVTFRCDPISEHNRLYWYRQTLGQGPEFLTYFQNEAQLEKSRLLSDRFSAERPKGSFSTLEIQRTEQGDSAMYLCASSSLRGSETQYFGPGTRLLVL.

The chain recombines TRBV5-4 with TRBJ2-7; D is unresolved. This CDR3 has 12 amino acids. The germline gives CDR1 SGHNT, CDR2 YYREEE (reference sequence). The ends were cut back, 2 bases at V and 2 bases at J, with 5 bases in the middle. CDR3 sequence reads: CASSFLTYEQYF. The CDR3 DNA reads TGTGCCAGCAGCTTTCTAACCTACGAGCAGTACTTC.

This clone was counted between two and nine times. The V and J genes are TRBV11-2 and TRBJ2-7; 10 bases are a match to TRBD2. The V and J ends lost 6 bases and 6 bases, in that order; junction bases with no gene match: 8. Germline assignment: CDR1 SGHAT and CDR2 FQNNGV. CDR3 size: 14 residues. The CDR3, as DNA: TGTGCCAGCAGTCCCCTAGCGGGAGTATCCGAGCAGTACTTC. It encodes CASSPLAGVSEQYF.

The J gene is TRBJ2-1, the V gene TRBV9; 9 nucleotides line up with TRBD2. From germline, CDR1 is SGDLS and CDR2 YYNGEE. The CDR3 has 16 amino acids. V gave up 1 base and J gave up 5 bases; unmatched junction bases: 7. CDR3 nucleotide sequence: TGTGCCAGCAGCGTATTGGCGGGGGGGCCTAACAATGAGCAGTTCTTC. Amino acid sequence: CASSVLAGGPNNEQFF.